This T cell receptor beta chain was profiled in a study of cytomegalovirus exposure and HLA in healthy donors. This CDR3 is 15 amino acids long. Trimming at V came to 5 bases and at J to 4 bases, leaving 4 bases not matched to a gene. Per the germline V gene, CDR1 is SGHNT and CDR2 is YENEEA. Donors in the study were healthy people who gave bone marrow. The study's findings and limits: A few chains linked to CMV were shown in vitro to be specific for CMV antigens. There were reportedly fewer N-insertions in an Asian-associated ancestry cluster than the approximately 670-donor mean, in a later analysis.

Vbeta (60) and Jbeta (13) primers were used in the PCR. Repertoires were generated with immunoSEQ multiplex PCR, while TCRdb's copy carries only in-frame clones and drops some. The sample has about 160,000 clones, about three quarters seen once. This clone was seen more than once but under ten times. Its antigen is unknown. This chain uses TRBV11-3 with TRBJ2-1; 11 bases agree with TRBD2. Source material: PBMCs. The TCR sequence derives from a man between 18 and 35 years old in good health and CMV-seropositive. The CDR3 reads CASSPRLAGYNEQFF. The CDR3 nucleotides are TGTGCCAGCAGCCCTCGACTAGCGGGATACAATGAGCAGTTCTTC.